Below are 23 T cell receptor beta chains sequenced from a single sample in a study of T-cell reconstitution after alpha-beta-depleted transplantation in children. For TCRbeta, the library was prepared with unique molecular identifiers. TCRdb re-called the PCR reads with MiXCR, one entry per CDR3 protein. The table shows over 150,000 distinct CDR3 sequences, with around 7% occurring only once. Sequencing used PBMCs, obtained before TCRalphabeta/CD19-depleted stem cell transplant. Receptors were obtained from a boy younger than 10 with acute lymphoblastic leukemia, due to receive a stem cell transplant.

J is TRBJ1-1 and V is TRBV19, with D perhaps matching TRBD1 (5 bases). Trimming cost V 6 bases and J 4 bases, with 12 bases left between them. Germline V gene lookup returns CDR1 LNHDA and CDR2 SQIVND (reference sequence). CDR3 length: 13 amino acids. The CDR3, as DNA: TGTGCCAGTAGCGGACAAAGGGGCACTGAAGCTTTCTTT. Translated: CASSGQRGTEAFF.

This clonotype was detected many times. This chain connects TRBV5-5 to TRBJ2-5, with TRBD1 identical over 9 bases. V lost 3 bases, J lost 2 bases, and 8 bases stayed unmatched. Germline V lookup: CDR1 SGHKS, CDR2 YYEKEE (reference sequence). This CDR3 has 16 residues. The CDR3 nucleotides are TGTGCCAGCAGCTCGGACAGGGGAGTAAAACAAGAGACCCAGTACTTC. Translated, it gives CASSSDRGVKQETQYF.

The CDR3 reads CASSPPPDQETQYF. As DNA, the CDR3 is TGTGCCAGCTCACCCCCCCCAGACCAAGAGACCCAGTACTTC. V usage is TRBV18 and J usage is TRBJ2-5; D not certain. Trimming removed 3 bases from V and 0 bases from J, with 8 bases in between. The CDR3 has 14 residues. CDR1 KGHSH and CDR2 LQKENI come from the germline V gene.

This clonotype has ten or more counts. The chain employs TRBV3-1 and TRBJ2-7; 8 bases map to TRBD1. Unmatched junction bases numbered 8, after V lost 6 bases and J lost 1 base. Germline assignment: CDR1 LGHDT and CDR2 YNNKEL (reference sequence). The CDR3 covers 15 residues. CDR3 protein: CASRFTGTGSYEQYF. The DNA for the CDR3 is TGTGCCAGCAGATTCACCGGGACAGGTTCCTACGAGCAGTACTTC.

CDR3 DNA sequence: TGCAGTGCTAGTCTCGGACTTAGCAATCAGCCCCAGCATTTT. Its protein product is CSASLGLSNQPQHF. The J gene is TRBJ1-5, the V gene TRBV20-1; the D is unclear. There are 14 residues in the CDR3. With 3 bases removed from V and 0 bases from J, the gap between germline ends came to 9 bases. Germline CDR1 reads DFQATT; CDR2 reads SNEGSKA (reference sequence).

This clonotype has at least ten counts. The V call is TRBV29-1, the J call TRBJ2-7; tentative D call: TRBD1 (7 bases). CDR3 size: 13 residues. Germline CDR1 is SQVTM and CDR2 is ANQGSEA. V was shortened by 1 base and J by 11 bases, with 18 bases between the two germline ends. CDR3 sequence reads: CSVEVGGQLREYF. For the CDR3, the DNA is TGCAGCGTTGAAGTGGGGGGACAGCTCAGGGAGTACTTC.

This clonotype was recorded many times. The chain links TRBV7-2 to TRBJ2-1; no firm D call. Looked up from germline, CDR1 is SGHTA and CDR2 is FQGNSA. The CDR3 has 12 amino acids. The ends were cut back, 5 bases at V and 7 bases at J, with 9 bases in the middle. The CDR3 loop reads CASSLWENEQFF. The DNA for the CDR3 is TGTGCCAGCAGCCTTTGGGAAAATGAGCAGTTCTTC.

This clonotype appeared many times. The rearrangement uses TRBV10-2 and TRBJ2-5; no reliable D call. V was pared by 3 bases and J by 2 bases, with 7 bases between. The CDR3 is made up of 13 amino acids. Germline CDR1 reads WSHSY; CDR2 reads SAAADI. Here the CDR3 DNA reads TGCGCCAGCAGTGAAGTCAGACAAGAGACCCAGTACTTC. This gives the protein CASSEVRQETQYF.

This clonotype was observed a handful of times. The chain joins TRBV11-2 to TRBJ2-5; D is undetermined. CDR1 is SGHAT, CDR2 FQNNGV, per germline. The length of the CDR3 is 14 residues. The V end lost 5 bases, the J end lost 5 bases, and 15 bases lay between the germline ends. CDR3 DNA sequence: TGTGCCAGCAGCATCAACCCCGCTACGGAGACCCAGTACTTC. It encodes CASSINPATETQYF.

This clonotype was found many times. The V and J genes are TRBV7-2 and TRBJ1-2, with D maybe TRBD1 (6 bases). The CDR3 is made up of 17 amino acids. Germline lookup yields CDR1 SGHTA and CDR2 FQGNSA. Trimming stripped 2 bases from V and 1 base from J, with 17 bases between. CDR3 sequence (DNA): TGTGCCAGCAGCTTAAAGGGGGGGGAGCCCCTTAACTATGGCTACACCTTC. Protein: CASSLKGGEPLNYGYTF. The variable domain in full, completed from reference TRBV7-2 and TRBJ1-2, reads GAGVSQSPSNKVTEKGKDVELRCDPISGHTALYWYRQSLGQGLEFLIYFQGNSAPDKSGLPSDRFSAERTGGSVSTLTIQRTQQEDSAVYLCASSLKGGEPLNYGYTFGSGTRLTVV.

This clonotype was seen only a few times. This chain joins TRBV27 and TRBJ1-4; 11 nucleotides match TRBD1. The CDR3 loop spans 13 amino acids. J lost 8 bases, V lost 9 bases, and 5 bases had no gene match. CDR1 and CDR2 (germline): MNHEY, SMNVEV (reference sequence). CDR3 amino acids: CASWTGGEEKLFF. For the CDR3, the DNA is TGTGCCAGTTGGACAGGGGGCGAGGAAAAACTGTTTTTT.

This clonotype was observed many times. The rearrangement joins TRBV5-1 to TRBJ2-2; TRBD1 aligns across 11 bases. The germline V gene encodes CDR1 SGHRS and CDR2 YFSETQ. Trimming cost V 4 bases and J 1 base; bases outside gene matches: 12. The CDR3 spans 19 residues. CDR3 protein: CASSIGQGAQTLNTGELFF. In nucleotides, the CDR3 is TGCGCCAGCAGCATAGGACAGGGGGCACAAACCTTGAACACCGGGGAGCTGTTTTTT.

The chain couples TRBV11-2 to TRBJ2-7, with TRBD2 matching over 7 bases. Germline V gene sequence: CDR1 SGHAT, CDR2 FQNNGV. Unmatched junction bases numbered 1, after V lost 1 base and J lost 10 bases. The CDR3 consists of 11 residues. This CDR3 reads CASSLGDYQYF. The CDR3 DNA is TGTGCCAGCAGCTTAGGGGACTACCAGTACTTC.

At least ten counts were recorded for this clonotype. The V call is TRBV7-2, the J call TRBJ2-1, with D perhaps matching TRBD2 (7 bases). With 0 bases removed from V and 3 bases from J, the gap between germline ends came to 21 bases. Germline V CDR1 and CDR2: SGHTA, FQGNSA. The CDR3 is made up of 19 amino acids. The CDR3 nucleotides read TGTGCCAGCAGCTTAGCGGAGGCCCTTTCGGGGGGCGGCTACAATGAGCAGTTCTTC. Its translation: CASSLAEALSGGGYNEQFF.

This clonotype was counted at least ten times. The V gene is TRBV7-2, the J gene TRBJ2-7; 7 bases map to TRBD2. V shed 5 bases and J 6 bases; nucleotides not matched to a gene: 13. The germline V gene encodes CDR1 SGHTA and CDR2 FQGNSA. CDR3 size: 15 residues. The CDR3 nucleotides read TGTGCCAGCAGCCCATATTTTGCGGGAGAACGCGAGCAGTACTTC. It yields the protein CASSPYFAGEREQYF.

This clonotype was detected once. The J gene is TRBJ2-2, the V gene TRBV30, with 8 bases that match TRBD2. The CDR3 runs to 15 residues. Germline V lookup: CDR1 GTSNPN, CDR2 SVGIG (reference sequence). V lost 5 bases and J lost 6; bases outside the gene matches: 11. The CDR3 DNA reads as TGTGCCTGGGCTAAAGCGGGGGTTGTGTCCGGGGAGCTGTTTTTT. This codes for CAWAKAGVVSGELFF.

There are many counts of this clonotype. The J gene is TRBJ2-7, the V gene TRBV4-3; 7 nucleotides line up with TRBD1. J lost 3 bases, V lost 1 base, and 6 bases had no gene match. Germline assignment: CDR1 LGHNA and CDR2 YSLEER. The CDR3 runs to 15 residues. Here the CDR3 DNA reads TGCGCCAGCAGCCAAGCAAGGGACAGAGACTACGAGCAGTACTTC. Translating gives CASSQARDRDYEQYF.

This clonotype came up many times. The chain uses TRBV28 and TRBJ1-6; D is unresolved. The CDR3 spans 14 residues. Trimming pared 2 bases from V and 4 bases from J, leaving 6 bases between. Germline V lookup: CDR1 MDHEN, CDR2 SYDVKM. CDR3 protein: CASSLRSYNSPLHF. CDR3 DNA sequence: TGTGCCAGCAGTTTACGGTCTTATAATTCACCCCTCCACTTT.

The gene calls are TRBV5-6 and TRBJ2-1; weak D call: TRBD2 (6 bases). The ends were cut back, 0 bases at V and 4 bases at J, with 20 bases in the middle. The CDR3 consists of 18 residues. Germline V gene lookup returns CDR1 SGHDT and CDR2 YYEEEE. The CDR3 here is CASSLANSAGSRYNEQFF. In nucleotides, the CDR3 is TGTGCCAGCAGCTTGGCCAATTCCGCGGGGTCCCGTTACAATGAGCAGTTCTTC.

This chain links TRBV28 with TRBJ2-3, with 9 bases matching TRBD2. The length of the CDR3 is 14 residues. Germline lookup yields CDR1 MDHEN and CDR2 SYDVKM. V shed 3 bases, J shed 7 bases, and the junction held 5 bases outside the gene matches. CDR3 DNA sequence: TGTGCCAGCAGTTTGTCTAGCGGGGTGTATACGCAGTATTTT. Amino acid sequence: CASSLSSGVYTQYF. The variable domain in full, with the rest retrieved from reference TRBV28 and TRBJ2-3, is DVKVTQSSRYLVKRTGEKVFLECVQDMDHENMFWYRQDPGLGLRLIYFSYDVKMKEKGDIPEGYSVSREKKERFSLILESASTNQTSMYLCASSLSSGVYTQYFGPGTRLTVL.

This clonotype was detected a few times. CDR3 coding DNA: TGCAGTGCGTGGGCGTCCTCGTGGGATACGCAGTATTTT. It codes for CSAWASSWDTQYF. The V and J genes are TRBV20-1 and TRBJ2-3; the D is unclear. Trimming pared 6 bases from V and 6 bases from J, leaving 16 bases between. Per germline, CDR1 DFQATT and CDR2 SNEGSKA (reference sequence). The CDR3 covers 13 residues.

This clonotype was recorded many times. V usage is TRBV27 and J usage is TRBJ2-1, with a tentative D call TRBD1 (5 bases). The germline V gene encodes CDR1 MNHEY and CDR2 SMNVEV (reference sequence). V was clipped by 8 bases and J by 2 bases, with 7 bases between them. The CDR3 length is 12 residues. The CDR3 region has the DNA TGTGCCAGCGCAGGGCCCTACAATGAGCAGTTCTTC. Its protein is CASAGPYNEQFF.

This sequence joins TRBV5-1 and TRBJ2-7, with 14 bases fitting TRBD2. With 0 bases clipped from V and 9 bases from J, the junction kept 8 bases outside the gene matches. The CDR3 covers 16 residues. CDR1 is SGHRS and CDR2 is YFSETQ in the germline V gene. CDR3 in DNA: TGCGCCAGCAGCTTGGGAGGGACTAGCGGGAGAGGGATGCAGTACTTC. Protein product: CASSLGGTSGRGMQYF.